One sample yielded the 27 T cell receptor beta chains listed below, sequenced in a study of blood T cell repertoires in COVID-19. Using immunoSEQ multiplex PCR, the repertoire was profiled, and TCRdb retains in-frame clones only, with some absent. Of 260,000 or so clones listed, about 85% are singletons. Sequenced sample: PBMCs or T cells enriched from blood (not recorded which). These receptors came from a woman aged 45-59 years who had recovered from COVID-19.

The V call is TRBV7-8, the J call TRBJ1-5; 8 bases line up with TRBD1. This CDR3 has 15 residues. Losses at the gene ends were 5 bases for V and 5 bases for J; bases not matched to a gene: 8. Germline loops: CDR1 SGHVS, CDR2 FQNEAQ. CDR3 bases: TGTGCCAGCAGCCGTGACAGGGGAAATTATCAGCCCCAGCATTTT. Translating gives CASSRDRGNYQPQHF.

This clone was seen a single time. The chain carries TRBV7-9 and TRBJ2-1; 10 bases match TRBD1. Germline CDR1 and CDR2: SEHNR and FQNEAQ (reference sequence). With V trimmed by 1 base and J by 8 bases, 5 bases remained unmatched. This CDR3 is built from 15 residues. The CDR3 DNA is TGTGCCAGCAGCTTAGGGGACAGGGGTTTCGATGAGCAGTTCTTC. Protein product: CASSLGDRGFDEQFF. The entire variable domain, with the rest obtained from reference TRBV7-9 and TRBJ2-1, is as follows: DTGVSQNPRHKITKRGQNVTFRCDPISEHNRLYWYRQTLGQGPEFLTYFQNEAQLEKSRLLSDRFSAERPKGSFSTLEIQRTEQGDSAMYLCASSLGDRGFDEQFFGPGTRLTVL.

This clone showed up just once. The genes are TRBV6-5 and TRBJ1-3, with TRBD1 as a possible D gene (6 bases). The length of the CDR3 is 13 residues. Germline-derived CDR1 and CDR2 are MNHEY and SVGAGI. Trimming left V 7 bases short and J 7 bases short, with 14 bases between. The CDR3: CASIMGQGNTIYF. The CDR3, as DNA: TGTGCCAGCATCATGGGCCAGGGGAACACCATATATTTT.

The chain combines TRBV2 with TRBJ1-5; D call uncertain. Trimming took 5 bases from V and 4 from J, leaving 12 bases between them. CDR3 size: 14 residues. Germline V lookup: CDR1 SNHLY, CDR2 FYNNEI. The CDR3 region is CASSFDGVNQPQHF. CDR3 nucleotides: TGTGCCAGCAGTTTTGACGGGGTGAATCAGCCCCAGCATTTT.

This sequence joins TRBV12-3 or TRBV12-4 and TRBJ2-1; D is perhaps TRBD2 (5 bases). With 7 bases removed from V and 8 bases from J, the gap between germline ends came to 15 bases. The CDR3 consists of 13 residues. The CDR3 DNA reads TGTGCCAGCACCACAGCCAGAGGGCATGAGCAGTTCTTC. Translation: CASTTARGHEQFF.

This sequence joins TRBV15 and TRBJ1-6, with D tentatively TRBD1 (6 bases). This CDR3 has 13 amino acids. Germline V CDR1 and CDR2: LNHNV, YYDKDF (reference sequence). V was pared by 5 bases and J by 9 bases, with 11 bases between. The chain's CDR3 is CATSGTFGSPLHF. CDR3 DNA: TGTGCCACCAGCGGGACATTTGGTTCACCCCTCCACTTT.

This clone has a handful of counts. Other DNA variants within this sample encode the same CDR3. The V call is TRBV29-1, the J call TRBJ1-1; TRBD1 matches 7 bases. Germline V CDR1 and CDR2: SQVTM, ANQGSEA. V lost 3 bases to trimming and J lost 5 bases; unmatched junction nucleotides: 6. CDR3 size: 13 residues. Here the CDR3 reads CSVEGQYLTEAFF. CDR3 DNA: TGCAGCGTTGAGGGACAGTATCTTACTGAAGCTTTCTTT.

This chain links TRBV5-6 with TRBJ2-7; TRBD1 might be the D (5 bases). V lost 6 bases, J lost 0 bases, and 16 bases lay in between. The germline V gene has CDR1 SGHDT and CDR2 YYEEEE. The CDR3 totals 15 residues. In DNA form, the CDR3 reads TGTGCCAGCACCTTAGGATACAGGAGCTCCTACGAGCAGTACTTC. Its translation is CASTLGYRSSYEQYF.

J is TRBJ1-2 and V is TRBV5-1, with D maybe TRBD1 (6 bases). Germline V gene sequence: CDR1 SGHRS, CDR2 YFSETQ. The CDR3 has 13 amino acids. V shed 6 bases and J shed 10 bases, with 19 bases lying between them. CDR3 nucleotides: TGCGCCAGCAACTCCGGACAGTATACTCCCTACACCTTC. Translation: CASNSGQYTPYTF.

CDR3 DNA: TGTGCCAGCAGCCCCCCGGGTCGTTCACCCCTCCACTTT. This encodes CASSPPGRSPLHF. The chain joins TRBV7-2 to TRBJ1-6, with D uncertain. In germline, CDR1 is SGHTA, CDR2 FQGNSA. The CDR3 extends over 13 amino acids. V was shortened by 5 bases and J by 9 bases, with 11 bases between the two germline ends.

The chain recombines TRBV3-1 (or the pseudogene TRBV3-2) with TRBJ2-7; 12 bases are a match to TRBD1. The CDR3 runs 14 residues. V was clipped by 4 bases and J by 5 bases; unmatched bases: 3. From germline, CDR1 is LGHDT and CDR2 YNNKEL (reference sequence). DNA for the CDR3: TGTGCCAGCAGCCCGGGACAGGGGGCAAACGAGCAGTACTTC. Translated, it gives CASSPGQGANEQYF.

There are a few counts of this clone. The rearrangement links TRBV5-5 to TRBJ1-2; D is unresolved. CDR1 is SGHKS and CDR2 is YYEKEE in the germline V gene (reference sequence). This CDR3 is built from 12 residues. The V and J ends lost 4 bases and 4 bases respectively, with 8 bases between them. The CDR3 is CASSPEGYGYTF. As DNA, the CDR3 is TGTGCCAGCAGCCCAGAGGGCTATGGCTACACCTTC.

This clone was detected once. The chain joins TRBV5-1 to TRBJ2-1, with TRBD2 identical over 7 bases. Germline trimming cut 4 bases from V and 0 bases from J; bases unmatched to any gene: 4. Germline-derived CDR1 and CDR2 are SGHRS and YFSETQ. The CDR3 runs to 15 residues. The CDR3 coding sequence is TGCGCCAGCAGCCGGGGGGTCAGCTCCTACAATGAGCAGTTCTTC. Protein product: CASSRGVSSYNEQFF.

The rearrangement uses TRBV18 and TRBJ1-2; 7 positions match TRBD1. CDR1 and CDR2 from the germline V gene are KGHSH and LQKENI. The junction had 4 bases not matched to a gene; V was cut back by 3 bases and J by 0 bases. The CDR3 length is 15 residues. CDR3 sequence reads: CASSPRGQANYGYTF. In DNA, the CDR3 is TGTGCCAGCTCACCCAGAGGACAGGCTAACTATGGCTACACCTTC.

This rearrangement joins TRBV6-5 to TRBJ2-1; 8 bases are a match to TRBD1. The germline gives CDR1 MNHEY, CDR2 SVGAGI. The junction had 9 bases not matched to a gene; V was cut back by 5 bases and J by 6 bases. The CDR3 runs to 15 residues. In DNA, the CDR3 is TGTGCCAGCAGTACCGACAGGGGCCCTCCCAATGAGCAGTTCTTC. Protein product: CASSTDRGPPNEQFF.

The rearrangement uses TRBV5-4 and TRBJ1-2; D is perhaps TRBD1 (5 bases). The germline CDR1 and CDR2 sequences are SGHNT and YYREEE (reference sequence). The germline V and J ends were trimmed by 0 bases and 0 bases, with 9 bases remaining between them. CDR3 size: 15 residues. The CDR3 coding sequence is TGTGCCAGCAGCTTGGATCGGACACCTAACTATGGCTACACCTTC. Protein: CASSLDRTPNYGYTF.

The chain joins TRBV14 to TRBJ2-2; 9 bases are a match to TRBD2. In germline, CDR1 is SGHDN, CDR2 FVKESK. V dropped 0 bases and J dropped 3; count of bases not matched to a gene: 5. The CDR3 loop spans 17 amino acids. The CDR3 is CASSQDRRGGDTGELFF. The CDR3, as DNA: TGTGCCAGCAGCCAAGATCGGCGGGGGGGCGACACCGGGGAGCTGTTTTTT.

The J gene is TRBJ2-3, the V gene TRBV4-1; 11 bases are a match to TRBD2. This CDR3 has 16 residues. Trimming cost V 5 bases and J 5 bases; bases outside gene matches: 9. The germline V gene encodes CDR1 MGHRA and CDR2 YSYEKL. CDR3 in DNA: TGCGCCAGCAGCTACCTTATAGCGGGGGGGAGAGATACGCAGTATTTT. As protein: CASSYLIAGGRDTQYF.

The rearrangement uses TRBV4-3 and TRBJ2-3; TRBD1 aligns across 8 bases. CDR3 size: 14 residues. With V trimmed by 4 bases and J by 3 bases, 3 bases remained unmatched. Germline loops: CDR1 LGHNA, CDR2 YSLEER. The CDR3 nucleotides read TGCGCCAGCAGCCCTCAGGGGGCAACAGATACGCAGTATTTT. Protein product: CASSPQGATDTQYF.

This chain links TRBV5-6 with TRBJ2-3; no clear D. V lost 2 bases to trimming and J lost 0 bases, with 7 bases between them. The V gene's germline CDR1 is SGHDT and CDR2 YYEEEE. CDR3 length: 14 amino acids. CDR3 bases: TGTGCCAGCAGCTTTGTGGGCAGCACAGATACGCAGTATTTT. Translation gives CASSFVGSTDTQYF.

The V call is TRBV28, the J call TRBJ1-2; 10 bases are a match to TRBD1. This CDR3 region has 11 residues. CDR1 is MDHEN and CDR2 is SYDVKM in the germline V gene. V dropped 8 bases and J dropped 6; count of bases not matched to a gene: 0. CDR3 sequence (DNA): TGTGCCAGCGGGACAGGGGATGGCTACACCTTC. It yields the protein CASGTGDGYTF.

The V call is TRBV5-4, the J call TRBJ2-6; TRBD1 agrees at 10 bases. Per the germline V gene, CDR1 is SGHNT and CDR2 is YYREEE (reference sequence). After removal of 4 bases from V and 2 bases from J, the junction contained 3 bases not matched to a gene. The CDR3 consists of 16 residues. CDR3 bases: TGTGCCAGCAGCCTCGGACAGGGGGCTGGGGCCAACGTCCTGACTTTC. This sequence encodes CASSLGQGAGANVLTF.

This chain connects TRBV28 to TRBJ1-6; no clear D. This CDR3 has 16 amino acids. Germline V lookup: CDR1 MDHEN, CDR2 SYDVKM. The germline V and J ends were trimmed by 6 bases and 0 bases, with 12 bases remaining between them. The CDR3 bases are TGTGCCAGCAGACGGGTCGGGAGCTCCTATAATTCACCCCTCCACTTT. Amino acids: CASRRVGSSYNSPLHF.

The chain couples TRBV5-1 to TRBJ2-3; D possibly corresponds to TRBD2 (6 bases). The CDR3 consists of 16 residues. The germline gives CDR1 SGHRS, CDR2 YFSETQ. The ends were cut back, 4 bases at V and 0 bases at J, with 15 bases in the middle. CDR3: CASSPLGGGSTDTQYF. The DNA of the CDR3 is TGCGCCAGCAGCCCCCTGGGTGGAGGGAGCACAGATACGCAGTATTTT.

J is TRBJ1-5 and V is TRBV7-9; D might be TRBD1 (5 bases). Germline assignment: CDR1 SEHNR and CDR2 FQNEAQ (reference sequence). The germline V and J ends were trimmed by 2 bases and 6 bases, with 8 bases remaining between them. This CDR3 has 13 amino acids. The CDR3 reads CASSLTGTQPQHF. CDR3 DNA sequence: TGTGCCAGCAGCTTAACAGGTACTCAGCCCCAGCATTTT. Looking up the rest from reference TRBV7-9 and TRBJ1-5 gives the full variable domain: DTGVSQNPRHKITKRGQNVTFRCDPISEHNRLYWYRQTLGQGPEFLTYFQNEAQLEKSRLLSDRFSAERPKGSFSTLEIQRTEQGDSAMYLCASSLTGTQPQHFGDGTRLSIL.

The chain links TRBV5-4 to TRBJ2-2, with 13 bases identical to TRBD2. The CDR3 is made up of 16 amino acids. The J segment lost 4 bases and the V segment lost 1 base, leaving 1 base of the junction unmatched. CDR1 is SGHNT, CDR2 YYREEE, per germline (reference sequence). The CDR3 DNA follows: TGTGCCAGCAGCTTGAGACTAGCGGGAGGCACCGGGGAGCTGTTTTTT. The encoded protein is CASSLRLAGGTGELFF.

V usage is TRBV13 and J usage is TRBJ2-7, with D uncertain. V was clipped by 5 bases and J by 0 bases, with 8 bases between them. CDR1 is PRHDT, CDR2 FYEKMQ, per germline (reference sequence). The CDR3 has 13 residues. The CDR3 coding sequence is TGTGCCAGCAGCACCCCCGGCTCCTACGAGCAGTACTTC. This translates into CASSTPGSYEQYF.